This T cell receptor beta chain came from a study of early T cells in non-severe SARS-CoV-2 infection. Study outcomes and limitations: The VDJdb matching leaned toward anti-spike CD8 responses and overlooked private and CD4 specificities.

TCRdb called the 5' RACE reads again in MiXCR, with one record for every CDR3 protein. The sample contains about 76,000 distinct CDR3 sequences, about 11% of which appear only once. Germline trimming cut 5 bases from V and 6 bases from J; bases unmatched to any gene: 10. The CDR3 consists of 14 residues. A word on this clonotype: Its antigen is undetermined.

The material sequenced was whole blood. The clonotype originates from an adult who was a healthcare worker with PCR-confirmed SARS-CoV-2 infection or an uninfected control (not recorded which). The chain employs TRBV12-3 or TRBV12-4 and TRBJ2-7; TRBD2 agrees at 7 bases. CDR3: CASSPGGGFVEQYF. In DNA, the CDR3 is TGTGCCAGCAGTCCCGGGGGAGGGTTTGTCGAGCAGTACTTC.